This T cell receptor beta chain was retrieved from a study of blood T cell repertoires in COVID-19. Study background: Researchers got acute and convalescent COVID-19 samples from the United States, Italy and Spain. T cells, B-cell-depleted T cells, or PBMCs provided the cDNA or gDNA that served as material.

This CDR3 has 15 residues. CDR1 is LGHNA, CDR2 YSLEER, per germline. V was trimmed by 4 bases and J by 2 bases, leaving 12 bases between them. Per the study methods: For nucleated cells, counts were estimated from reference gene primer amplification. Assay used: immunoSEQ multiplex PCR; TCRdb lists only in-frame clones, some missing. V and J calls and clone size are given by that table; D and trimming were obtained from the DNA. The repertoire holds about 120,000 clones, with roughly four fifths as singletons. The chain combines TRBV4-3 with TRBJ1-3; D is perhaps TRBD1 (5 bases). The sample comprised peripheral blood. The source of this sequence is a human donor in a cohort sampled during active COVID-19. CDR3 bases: TGCGCCAGCAGCCGGACATGGGGGGCTGGAAACACCATATATTTT. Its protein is CASSRTWGAGNTIYF.